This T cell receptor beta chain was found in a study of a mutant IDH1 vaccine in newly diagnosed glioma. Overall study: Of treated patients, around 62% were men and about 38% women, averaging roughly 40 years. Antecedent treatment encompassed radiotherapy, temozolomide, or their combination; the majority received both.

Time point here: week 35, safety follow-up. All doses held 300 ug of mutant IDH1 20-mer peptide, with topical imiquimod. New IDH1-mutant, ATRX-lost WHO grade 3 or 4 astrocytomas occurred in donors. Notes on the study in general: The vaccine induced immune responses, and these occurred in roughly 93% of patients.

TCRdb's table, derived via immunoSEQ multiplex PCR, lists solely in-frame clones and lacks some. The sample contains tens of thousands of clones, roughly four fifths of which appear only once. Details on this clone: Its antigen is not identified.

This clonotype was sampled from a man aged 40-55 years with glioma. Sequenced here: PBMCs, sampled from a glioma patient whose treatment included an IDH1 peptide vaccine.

DNA for the CDR3: TGTGCCAGCAGTTACCGAGGAGGGATTCATGACGAGCAGTACTTC. Protein sequence: CASSYRGGIHDEQYF. This chain joins TRBV6-5 and TRBJ2-7, with D tentatively TRBD2 (6 bases). Trimming took off 2 bases at V and 5 bases at J, with 16 bases between the two ends. The CDR3 loop spans 15 amino acids. The germline CDR1 and CDR2 sequences are MNHEY and SVGAGI.